This T cell receptor (beta chain) was sequenced during a study of spatial heterogeneity in lung cancer. Looking at the study overall: Each time, sequencing found more beta-chain sequences than alpha-chain sequences. Mean representation of each unique TCR and UMI combination in the raw reads exceeded nine occurrences.

Carried by each TCR cDNA molecule was a unique molecular identifier. A single record per CDR3 protein comes from TCRdb applying MiXCR to the 5' RACE reads. Of about 17,000 distinct CDR3 sequences in the sample, roughly 23% are singletons; the top ten hold around 19%. The time point denotes: sample taken at primary tumor resection. TCRs were sequenced from unsorted whole RNA of tumor, nontumor lung or PBMC. A total of around 76 untreated early-stage non-small cell lung cancer patients served as donors. The trim removed 4 bases at V and 0 bases at J, leaving 2 bases unmatched. The CDR3 is 15 residues long. From germline, CDR1 is SGHRS and CDR2 YFSETQ. This clonotype has ten or more counts.

The V and J genes are TRBV5-1 and TRBJ1-4, with TRBD1 matching over 8 bases. The TCR sequence derives from a female donor with early-stage non-small cell lung cancer. Material: PBMCs, obtained at surgery. CDR3 region: CASSPGGSTNEKLFF. The CDR3 DNA reads as TGCGCCAGCAGCCCAGGGGGCTCAACTAATGAAAAACTGTTTTTT.